A single sample is the source of the 29 T cell receptor beta chains below, sequenced in a study of vaccination and CD4 T cells after COVID-19. The antigens these receptors bind are not known. Treatment meaning: approximately 11-day PBMC culture with coronavirus spike peptide pools or control peptides (ViraFEST assay). Sequencing of cultured CD4+ T cell DNA used the Oncomine TCR Beta short-read assay. MiXCR, applied by TCRdb to the PCR reads, yields one record per CDR3 protein. The sample yields about 15,000 distinct CDR3 sequences, about three fifths seen once. The material sequenced was CD4+ T cells from blood, cultured in vitro. The origin of the receptors is a human donor who had recovered from COVID-19.

The chain joins TRBV20-1 to TRBJ2-5; 8 positions match TRBD2. This CDR3 has 16 amino acids. V shed 0 bases and J 4 bases; nucleotides not matched to a gene: 10. Germline loops: CDR1 DFQATT, CDR2 SNEGSKA (reference sequence). The CDR3 DNA reads TGCAGTGCTAGAGACCCCAGCGGGAGTGGCGGAGAGACCCAGTACTTC. Protein: CSARDPSGSGGETQYF.

This clonotype has only a few counts. The DNA of the CDR3 is TGTGCCAGCAGTCTGGGACTAGCTAGATACATTCAGTACTTC. It encodes CASSLGLARYIQYF. The genes are TRBV2 and TRBJ2-4; TRBD2 matches at 9 bases. CDR3 length: 14 amino acids. The V and J ends lost 5 bases and 8 bases, in that order; junction bases with no gene match: 7. CDR1 and CDR2 from the germline V gene are SNHLY and FYNNEI.

The chain employs TRBV7-9 and TRBJ1-2; D is undetermined. V lost 5 bases, J lost 5 bases, and 18 bases lay in between. CDR3 size: 15 residues. Per the germline V gene, CDR1 is SEHNR and CDR2 is FQNEAQ (reference sequence). The CDR3 DNA follows: TGTGCCAGCAGCCCGGCCGGCGGGAGGGTGTATGGCTACACCTTC. Its translation is CASSPAGGRVYGYTF.

The chain links TRBV18 to TRBJ2-1; weak D call: TRBD2 (7 bases). The CDR3 is 14 amino acids. V lost 3 bases and J 7 bases, leaving 13 bases between the germline ends. Germline values: CDR1 KGHSH, CDR2 LQKENI. The CDR3 DNA follows: TGTGCCAGCTCACCTTTGGGGGGGGCGAATGAGCAGTTCTTC. Protein: CASSPLGGANEQFF.

This clonotype was recorded a few times. This chain links TRBV6-2 or TRBV6-3 with TRBJ1-5, with 7 bases matching TRBD1. Per germline, CDR1 MNHEY and CDR2 SVGEGT. This CDR3 spans 15 amino acids. V trimming: 7 bases; J trimming: 4 bases; junction bases outside the gene matches: 10. CDR3 DNA: TGTGCCAGCACTGGACAGGCTGATATGAATCAGCCCCAGCATTTT. Its translation is CASTGQADMNQPQHF.

This chain connects TRBV11-3 to TRBJ2-3, with 10 bases lining up with TRBD1. The CDR3 covers 18 residues. Germline loops: CDR1 SGHNT, CDR2 YENEEA. V lost 4 bases and J lost 4; bases outside the gene matches: 14. CDR3 amino acids: CASSSFVTDRGRADTQYF. CDR3 coding DNA: TGTGCCAGCAGCTCATTCGTAACCGACAGGGGGCGCGCAGATACGCAGTATTTT. The complete variable domain, with remaining parts taken from reference TRBV11-3 and TRBJ2-3, reads EAGVVQSPRYKIIEKKQPVAFWCNPISGHNTLYWYLQNLGQGPELLIRYENEEAVDDSQLPKDRFSAERLKGVDSTLKIQPAELGDSAVYLCASSSFVTDRGRADTQYFGPGTRLTVL.

The V gene is TRBV24-1, the J gene TRBJ1-5; the D is unclear. Germline CDR1 reads KGHDR; CDR2 reads SFDVKD. V was clipped by 1 base and J by 7 bases, with 13 bases between them. The length of the CDR3 is 15 residues. Written as DNA, the CDR3 is TGTGCCACCAGTGATTTTGCACACCGAGGCCAGCCCCAGCATTTT. This sequence encodes CATSDFAHRGQPQHF.

The table lists this clonotype with a few counts. The chain links TRBV10-1 to TRBJ2-1; 11 bases are a match to TRBD1. There are 15 residues in the CDR3. The junction had 9 bases not matched to a gene; V was cut back by 6 bases and J by 8 bases. The germline gives CDR1 WNHNN, CDR2 SYGVQD (reference sequence). DNA of the CDR3: TGCGCCAGCAGCGCCGGGACAGGGGGGAGATATGAGCAGTTCTTC. Translated: CASSAGTGGRYEQFF.

The chain carries TRBV27 and TRBJ2-7; the D gene is possibly TRBD2 (6 bases). The CDR3 sequence is 15 residues long. In germline, CDR1 is MNHEY, CDR2 SMNVEV (reference sequence). The V gene lost 5 bases and the J gene lost 4 bases, with 18 bases spanning the gap. For the CDR3, the DNA is TGTGCCAGCAGTGCCGCGGGACTTGGGGGTTACGAGCAGTACTTC. The encoded protein is CASSAAGLGGYEQYF.

The chain joins TRBV19 to TRBJ1-2, with a weak D call TRBD1 (6 bases). Germline lookup yields CDR1 LNHDA and CDR2 SQIVND (reference sequence). V gave up 8 bases and J gave up 5 bases, with 18 bases separating them. This CDR3 is 14 amino acids long. The CDR3 sequence is CASVDRAMGYGYTF. In nucleotides, the CDR3 is TGTGCCAGTGTGGACAGAGCGATGGGATATGGCTACACCTTC. The full variable domain, rest sourced from reference TRBV19 and TRBJ1-2, is DGGITQSPKYLFRKEGQNVTLSCEQNLNHDAMYWYRQDPGQGLRLIYYSQIVNDFQKGDIAEGYSVSREKKESFPLTVTSAQKNPTAFYLCASVDRAMGYGYTFGSGTRLTVV.

The J gene is TRBJ1-1, the V gene TRBV10-2; D gene uncertain. Germline values: CDR1 WSHSY, CDR2 SAAADI. The CDR3 covers 14 residues. The V and J ends lost 1 base and 4 bases respectively, with 10 bases between them. The CDR3 sequence: CASSEYGRGTEAFF. The CDR3 DNA reads TGCGCCAGCAGTGAGTACGGGCGCGGCACTGAAGCTTTCTTT.

The genes are TRBV5-1 and TRBJ2-5, with D tentatively TRBD1 or TRBD2 (5 bases each). V lost 0 bases and J lost 1, with 7 bases in between. Germline CDR1 is SGHRS and CDR2 is YFSETQ. The CDR3 totals 14 residues. In nucleotides, the CDR3 is TGCGCCAGCAGCTTGGACGGGGCCCAAGAGACCCAGTACTTC. Translating it yields CASSLDGAQETQYF.

The chain is built from TRBV5-4 and TRBJ2-1; D not resolved. Looked up from germline, CDR1 is SGHNT and CDR2 is YYREEE (reference sequence). V was cut by 4 bases and J by 4 bases, with 9 bases left in between. CDR3 length: 13 residues. CDR3 in DNA: TGTGCCAGCAGCCCGTCGCCGTACAATGAGCAGTTCTTC. This gives the protein CASSPSPYNEQFF. The full variable domain, completed using reference TRBV5-4 and TRBJ2-1, is ETGVTQSPTHLIKTRGQQVTLRCSSQSGHNTVSWYQQALGQGPQFIFQYYREEENGRGNFPPRFSGLQFPNYSSELNVNALELDDSALYLCASSPSPYNEQFFGPGTRLTVL.

This clonotype has just a few counts. The chain uses TRBV20-1 and TRBJ1-1, with D possibly matching TRBD1 (6 bases). Germline V gene lookup returns CDR1 DFQATT and CDR2 SNEGSKA (reference sequence). With 5 bases removed from V and 7 bases from J, the gap between germline ends came to 11 bases. The CDR3 totals 11 residues. This CDR3 is CSAYQGIEAFF. CDR3 bases: TGCAGTGCTTATCAGGGGATTGAAGCTTTCTTT.

CDR3 coding DNA: TGTGCCACCAGTGAGATTGAGACAGGGACTGGGGCCAACGTCCTGACTTTC. This encodes CATSEIETGTGANVLTF. V usage is TRBV24-1 and J usage is TRBJ2-6, with 7 bases identical to TRBD1. The germline V gene encodes CDR1 KGHDR and CDR2 SFDVKD. The CDR3 is 17 amino acids. With V trimmed by 4 bases and J by 2 bases, 7 bases remained unmatched.

There are a few counts of this clonotype. The chain has TRBV7-6 and TRBJ1-1; 8 bases fit TRBD1. CDR3 length equals 14 residues. V was pared by 6 bases and J by 4 bases, with 7 bases of the junction left unmatched. CDR1 is SGHVS, CDR2 FNYEAQ, per germline. Here the CDR3 DNA reads TGTGCCAGCAGTTATAACACAGGGGGCACTGAAGCTTTCTTT. Protein sequence: CASSYNTGGTEAFF. Complete variable domain (other parts from reference TRBV7-6 and TRBJ1-1): GAGVSQSPRYKVTKRGQDVALRCDPISGHVSLYWYRQALGQGPEFLTYFNYEAQQDKSGLPNDRFSAERPEGSISTLTIQRTEQRDSAMYRCASSYNTGGTEAFFGQGTRLTVV.

The chain is built from TRBV7-9 and TRBJ1-5; TRBD1 aligns across 8 bases. The CDR3 totals 15 residues. The germline V gene encodes CDR1 SEHNR and CDR2 FQNEAQ (reference sequence). Losses at the gene ends were 8 bases for V and 0 bases for J; bases not matched to a gene: 6. CDR3 loop: CASGQGASSNQPQHF. The CDR3 DNA reads as TGTGCCAGCGGGCAGGGGGCGAGTAGCAATCAGCCCCAGCATTTT.

The DNA for the CDR3 is TGTGCCAGCAGTTCCTCCCAGGGGTATGGCTACACCTTC. Residues: CASSSSQGYGYTF. The rearrangement links TRBV28 to TRBJ1-2, with D perhaps TRBD1 (6 bases). From germline, CDR1 is MDHEN and CDR2 SYDVKM. Trimming took 4 bases from V and 5 from J, leaving 11 bases between them. The CDR3 length is 13 residues.

The rearrangement joins TRBV7-3 to TRBJ2-3; 8 bases are shared with TRBD2. Germline lookup yields CDR1 SGHTA and CDR2 FQGTGA. After removal of 1 base from V and 1 base from J, the junction contained 1 base not matched to a gene. The CDR3 contains 15 residues. This chain's CDR3 is CASSLRLARTDTQYF. DNA of the CDR3: TGTGCCAGCAGCTTAAGACTAGCGCGCACAGATACGCAGTATTTT. Drawing the rest from reference TRBV7-3 and TRBJ2-3, the complete variable domain is GAGVSQTPSNKVTEKGKYVELRCDPISGHTALYWYRQSLGQGPEFLIYFQGTGAADDSGLPNDRFFAVRPEGSVSTLKIQRTERGDSAVYLCASSLRLARTDTQYFGPGTRLTVL.

The V and J genes are TRBV6-1 and TRBJ1-2, with a weak D call TRBD1 (6 bases). Germline CDR1 and CDR2: MNHNS and SASEGT. The CDR3 has 15 amino acids. Between the trimmed V and J ends, which lost 8 bases and 8 bases, there was a span of 24 bases. The CDR3 region is CASLSYWGAYAGYTF. The CDR3 bases are TGTGCCAGCCTCTCTTATTGGGGGGCCTACGCGGGCTACACCTTC.

This clonotype was counted only a few times. V gene TRBV6-1 combines with J gene TRBJ1-2; no reliable D call. Between the trimmed V and J ends, which lost 0 bases and 3 bases, there was a span of 2 bases. Germline V gene lookup returns CDR1 MNHNS and CDR2 SASEGT. The CDR3 length is 12 residues. CDR3 bases: TGTGCCAGCAGTGAAGCGGACTATGGCTACACCTTC. Residues: CASSEADYGYTF.

This clonotype was detected only once. The rearrangement links TRBV7-2 to TRBJ2-4; TRBD2 is a possible D gene (5 bases). The CDR3 extends over 13 amino acids. V lost 3 bases and J 7 bases, leaving 10 bases between the germline ends. Germline CDR1 SGHTA, CDR2 FQGNSA. The CDR3 DNA reads as TGTGCCAGCAGCTTTATTTCGGGGAACATTCAGTACTTC. Translated, it gives CASSFISGNIQYF.

The chain is built from TRBV18 and TRBJ2-5; D perhaps matches TRBD2 (5 bases). The V gene's germline CDR1 is KGHSH and CDR2 LQKENI. V lost 3 bases, J lost 5 bases, and 13 bases lay in between. The CDR3 sequence is 14 residues long. CDR3 amino acids: CASSPSSYGETQYF. DNA for the CDR3: TGTGCCAGCTCACCTTCTAGCTACGGGGAGACCCAGTACTTC. Variable domain in full (rest from reference TRBV18 and TRBJ2-5): NAGVMQNPRHLVRRRGQEARLRCSPMKGHSHVYWYRQLPEEGLKFMVYLQKENIIDESGMPKERFSAEFPKEGPSILRIQQVVRGDSAAYFCASSPSSYGETQYFGPGTRLLVL.

In this sample, this clonotype turned up once. The gene calls are TRBV10-3 and TRBJ2-3; 8 bases match TRBD2. The V gene's germline CDR1 is ENHRY and CDR2 SYGVKD. The CDR3 consists of 14 residues. Trimming took 9 bases from V and 2 from J; bases not matched to a gene: 7. The CDR3 region has the DNA TGTGCCATAGGCCGGGGGGGGGACACAGATACGCAGTATTTT. Its protein is CAIGRGGDTDTQYF.

The chain uses TRBV20-1 and TRBJ2-1; 8 bases match TRBD1. The CDR3 is 12 residues long. Trimming removed 5 bases from V and 8 bases from J; junction bases left unmatched: 5. In germline, CDR1 is DFQATT, CDR2 SNEGSKA (reference sequence). In nucleotides, the CDR3 is TGCAGTGCTCCGGACAGGGTCGATGAGCAGTTCTTC. Translation: CSAPDRVDEQFF.

This sequence joins TRBV20-1 and TRBJ2-3; 7 bases align to TRBD2. V shed 2 bases, J shed 2 bases, and the junction held 7 bases outside the gene matches. CDR3 length: 15 residues. Looked up from germline, CDR1 is DFQATT and CDR2 is SNEGSKA (reference sequence). CDR3 in amino acids: CSARRASGYTDTQYF. The CDR3 DNA is TGCAGTGCTAGAAGAGCTAGCGGCTACACAGATACGCAGTATTTT.

This clonotype appeared a few times. This rearrangement joins TRBV20-1 to TRBJ2-3, with D tentatively TRBD1 (5 bases). The ends were cut back, 2 bases at V and 0 bases at J, with 15 bases in the middle. From germline, CDR1 is DFQATT and CDR2 SNEGSKA (reference sequence). The CDR3 loop spans 16 amino acids. In DNA form, the CDR3 reads TGCAGTGCTAGACGATCCGCGGACACTAGCACAGATACGCAGTATTTT. It codes for CSARRSADTSTDTQYF.

The chain combines TRBV7-7 with TRBJ2-2; perhaps D is TRBD1 or TRBD2 (6 bases each). Per the germline V gene, CDR1 is SSHAT and CDR2 is FNYEAQ (reference sequence). The ends were cut back, 6 bases at V and 6 bases at J, with 20 bases in the middle. This CDR3 has 16 residues. CDR3 in DNA: TGTGCCAGCAGTCCAGGGTGGGGGGCTTCGGCCGGGGAGCTGTTTTTT. Translation gives CASSPGWGASAGELFF.

The chain employs TRBV6-1 and TRBJ2-5; 9 bases are a match to TRBD2. Germline-derived CDR1 and CDR2 are MNHNS and SASEGT. The CDR3 extends over 15 amino acids. V was pared by 5 bases and J by 5 bases, with 9 bases of the junction left unmatched. CDR3 sequence (DNA): TGTGCCAGCAGTCACCAATCTAGCGGGGCTGAGACCCAGTACTTC. Its translation is CASSHQSSGAETQYF.